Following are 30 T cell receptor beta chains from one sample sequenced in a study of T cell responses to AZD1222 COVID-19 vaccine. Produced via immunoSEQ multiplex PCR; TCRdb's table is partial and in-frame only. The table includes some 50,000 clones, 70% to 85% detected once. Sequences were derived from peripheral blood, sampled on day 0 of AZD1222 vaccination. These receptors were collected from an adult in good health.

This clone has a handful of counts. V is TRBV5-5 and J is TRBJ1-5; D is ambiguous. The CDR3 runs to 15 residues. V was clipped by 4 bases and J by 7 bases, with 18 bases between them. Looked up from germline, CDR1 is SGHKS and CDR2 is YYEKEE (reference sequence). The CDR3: CASSPAPEGGQPQHF. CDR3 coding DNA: TGTGCCAGCAGCCCCGCGCCGGAGGGAGGGCAGCCCCAGCATTTT.

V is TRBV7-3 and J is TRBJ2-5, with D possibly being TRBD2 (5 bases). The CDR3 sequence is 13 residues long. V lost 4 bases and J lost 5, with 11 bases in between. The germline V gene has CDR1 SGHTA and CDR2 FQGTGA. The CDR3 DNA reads TGTGCCAGCAGCTCGTGGCCGGGGGAGACCCAGTACTTC. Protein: CASSSWPGETQYF.

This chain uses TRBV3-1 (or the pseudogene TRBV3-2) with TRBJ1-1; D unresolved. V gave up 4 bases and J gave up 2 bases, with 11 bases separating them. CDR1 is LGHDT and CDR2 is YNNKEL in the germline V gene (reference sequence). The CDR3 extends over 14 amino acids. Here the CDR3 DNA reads TGTGCCAGCAGCCGTGCGGGAGTAAACACTGAAGCTTTCTTT. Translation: CASSRAGVNTEAFF.

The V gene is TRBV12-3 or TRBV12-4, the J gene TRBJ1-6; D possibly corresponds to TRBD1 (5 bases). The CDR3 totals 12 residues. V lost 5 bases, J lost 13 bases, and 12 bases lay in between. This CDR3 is CASSPSGRPLHF. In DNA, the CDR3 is TGTGCCAGCAGTCCTTCAGGGCGCCCCCTCCACTTT.

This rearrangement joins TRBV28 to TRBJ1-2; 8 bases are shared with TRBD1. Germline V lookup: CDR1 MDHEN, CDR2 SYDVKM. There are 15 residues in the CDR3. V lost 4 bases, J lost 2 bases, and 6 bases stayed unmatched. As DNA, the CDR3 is TGTGCCAGCAGTTCCCCCGCAGGGGGCAACTATGGCTACACCTTC. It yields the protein CASSSPAGGNYGYTF.

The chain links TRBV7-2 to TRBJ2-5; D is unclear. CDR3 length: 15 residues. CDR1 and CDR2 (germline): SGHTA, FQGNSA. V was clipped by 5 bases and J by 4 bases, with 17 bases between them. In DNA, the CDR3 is TGTGCCAGCAGCCTAACCACCTTAGGGCGAGAGACCCAGTACTTC. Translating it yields CASSLTTLGRETQYF.

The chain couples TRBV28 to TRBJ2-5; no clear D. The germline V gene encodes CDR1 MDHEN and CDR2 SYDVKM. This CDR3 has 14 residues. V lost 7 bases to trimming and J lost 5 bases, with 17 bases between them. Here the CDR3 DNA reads TGTGCCAGCACATTCCCCGGAGATCGGGAGACCCAGTACTTC. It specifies CASTFPGDRETQYF.

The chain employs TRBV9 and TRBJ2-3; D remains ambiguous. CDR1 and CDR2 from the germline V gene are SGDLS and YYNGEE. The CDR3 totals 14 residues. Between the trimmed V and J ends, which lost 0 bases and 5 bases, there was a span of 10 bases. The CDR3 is CASSVATYGDTQYF. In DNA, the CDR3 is TGTGCCAGCAGCGTAGCGACCTATGGAGATACGCAGTATTTT.

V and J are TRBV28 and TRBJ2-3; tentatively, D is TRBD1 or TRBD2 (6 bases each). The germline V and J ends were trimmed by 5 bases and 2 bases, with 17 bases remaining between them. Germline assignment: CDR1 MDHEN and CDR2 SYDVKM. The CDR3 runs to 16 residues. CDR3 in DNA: TGTGCCAGCAGTACCCCCGGGGGACAATCCACAGATACGCAGTATTTT. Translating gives CASSTPGGQSTDTQYF.

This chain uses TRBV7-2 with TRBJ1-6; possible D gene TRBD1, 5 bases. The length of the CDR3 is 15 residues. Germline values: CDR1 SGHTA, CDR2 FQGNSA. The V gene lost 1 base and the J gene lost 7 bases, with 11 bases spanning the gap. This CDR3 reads CASSLGVRANSPLHF. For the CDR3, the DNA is TGTGCCAGCAGCTTAGGGGTCAGGGCGAATTCACCCCTCCACTTT.

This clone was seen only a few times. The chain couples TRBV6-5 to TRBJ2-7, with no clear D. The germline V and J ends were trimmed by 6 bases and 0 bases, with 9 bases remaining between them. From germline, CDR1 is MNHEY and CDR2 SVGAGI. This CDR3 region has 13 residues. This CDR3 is CASRVGHSYEQYF. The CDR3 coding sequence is TGTGCCAGCAGGGTAGGGCACTCCTACGAGCAGTACTTC.

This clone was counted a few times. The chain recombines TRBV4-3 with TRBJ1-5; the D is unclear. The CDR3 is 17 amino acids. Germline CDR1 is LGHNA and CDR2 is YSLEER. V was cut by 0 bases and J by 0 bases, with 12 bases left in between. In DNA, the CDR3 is TGCGCCAGCAGCCAAGATTTCATCACATATAGCAATCAGCCCCAGCATTTT. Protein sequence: CASSQDFITYSNQPQHF.

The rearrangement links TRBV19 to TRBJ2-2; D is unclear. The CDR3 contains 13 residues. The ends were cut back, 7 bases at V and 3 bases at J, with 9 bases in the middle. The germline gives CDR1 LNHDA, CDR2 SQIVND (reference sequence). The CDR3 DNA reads TGTGCCAGTACCCGAACAGACACCGGGGAGCTGTTTTTT. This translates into CASTRTDTGELFF.

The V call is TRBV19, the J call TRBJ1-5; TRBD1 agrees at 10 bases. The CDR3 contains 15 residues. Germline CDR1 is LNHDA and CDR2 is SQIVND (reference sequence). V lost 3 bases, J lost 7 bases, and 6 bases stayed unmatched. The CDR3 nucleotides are TGTGCCAGTAGTATTAGACAGGGGGCGAGACAGCCCCAGCATTTT. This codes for CASSIRQGARQPQHF.

The chain's CDR3 is CASSLSRDGNYGYTF. In DNA, the CDR3 is TGTGCCAGCAGTTTATCCAGGGATGGGAACTATGGCTACACCTTC. The chain couples TRBV27 to TRBJ1-2, with a tentative D call TRBD1 (5 bases). Trimming removed 0 bases at V and 2 bases at J, with 10 bases between. CDR3 length equals 15 residues. Germline V lookup: CDR1 MNHEY, CDR2 SMNVEV (reference sequence).

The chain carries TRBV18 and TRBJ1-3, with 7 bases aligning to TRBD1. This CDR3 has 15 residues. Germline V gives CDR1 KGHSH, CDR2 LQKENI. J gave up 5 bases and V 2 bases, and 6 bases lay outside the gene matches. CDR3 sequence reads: CASSPNRGSRNTIYF. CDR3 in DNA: TGTGCCAGCTCACCAAACAGGGGATCTAGAAACACCATATATTTT.

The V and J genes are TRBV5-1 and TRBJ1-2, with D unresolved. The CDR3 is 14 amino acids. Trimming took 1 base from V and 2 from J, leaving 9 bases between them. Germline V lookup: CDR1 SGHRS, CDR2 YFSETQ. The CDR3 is CASSLSGGNYGYTF. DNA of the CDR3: TGCGCCAGCAGCTTGTCCGGTGGCAACTATGGCTACACCTTC.

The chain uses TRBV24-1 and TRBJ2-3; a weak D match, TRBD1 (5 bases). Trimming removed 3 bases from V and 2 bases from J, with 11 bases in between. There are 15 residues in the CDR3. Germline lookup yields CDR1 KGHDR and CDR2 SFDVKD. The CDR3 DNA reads TGTGCCACCAGTGATCCGCAGGGCACCACAGATACGCAGTATTTT. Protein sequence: CATSDPQGTTDTQYF.

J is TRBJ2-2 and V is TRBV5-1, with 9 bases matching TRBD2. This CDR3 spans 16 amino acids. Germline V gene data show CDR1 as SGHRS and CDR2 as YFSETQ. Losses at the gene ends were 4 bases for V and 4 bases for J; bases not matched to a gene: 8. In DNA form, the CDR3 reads TGCGCCAGCAGCCTGCCCGGGACTAGCAGCACCGGGGAGCTGTTTTTT. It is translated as CASSLPGTSSTGELFF. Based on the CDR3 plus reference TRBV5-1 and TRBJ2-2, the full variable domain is KAGVTQTPRYLIKTRGQQVTLSCSPISGHRSVSWYQQTPGQGLQFLFEYFSETQRNKGNFPGRFSGRQFSNSRSEMNVSTLELGDSALYLCASSLPGTSSTGELFFGEGSRLTVL.

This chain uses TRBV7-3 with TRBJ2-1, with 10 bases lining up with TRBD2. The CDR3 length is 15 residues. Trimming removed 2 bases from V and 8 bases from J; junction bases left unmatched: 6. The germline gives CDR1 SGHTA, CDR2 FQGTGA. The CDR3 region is CASSLGAGGPDEQFF. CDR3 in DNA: TGTGCCAGCAGCTTAGGAGCGGGAGGGCCGGATGAGCAGTTCTTC.

CDR3 coding DNA: TGCGCCAGCAGCTTTGCCGGGACTAGCGGGAGGGAGGTGTACGAGCAGTACTTC. As protein: CASSFAGTSGREVYEQYF. V and J are TRBV5-1 and TRBJ2-7; 16 bases align to TRBD2. J gave up 4 bases and V 2 bases, and 9 bases lay outside the gene matches. The CDR3 sequence is 18 residues long. Germline V gene sequence: CDR1 SGHRS, CDR2 YFSETQ.

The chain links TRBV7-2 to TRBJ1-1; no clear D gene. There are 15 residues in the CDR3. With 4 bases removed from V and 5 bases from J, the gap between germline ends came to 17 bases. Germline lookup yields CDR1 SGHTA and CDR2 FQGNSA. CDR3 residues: CASSSGEGRVTEAFF. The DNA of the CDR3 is TGTGCCAGCAGCTCTGGTGAAGGGCGAGTTACTGAAGCTTTCTTT.

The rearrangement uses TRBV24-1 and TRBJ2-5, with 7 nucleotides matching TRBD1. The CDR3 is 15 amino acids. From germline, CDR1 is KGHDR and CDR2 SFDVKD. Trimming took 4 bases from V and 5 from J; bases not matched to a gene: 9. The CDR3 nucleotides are TGTGCCACCAGTGACCGGACAGGTCCTCGGGAGACCCAGTACTTC. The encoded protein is CATSDRTGPRETQYF.

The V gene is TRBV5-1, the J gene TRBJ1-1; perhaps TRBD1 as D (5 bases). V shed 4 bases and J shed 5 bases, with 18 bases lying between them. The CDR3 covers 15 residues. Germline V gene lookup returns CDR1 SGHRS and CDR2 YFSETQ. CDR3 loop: CASSPLAIKGTEAFF. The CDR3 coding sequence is TGCGCCAGCAGCCCCCTGGCCATAAAGGGGACTGAAGCTTTCTTT.

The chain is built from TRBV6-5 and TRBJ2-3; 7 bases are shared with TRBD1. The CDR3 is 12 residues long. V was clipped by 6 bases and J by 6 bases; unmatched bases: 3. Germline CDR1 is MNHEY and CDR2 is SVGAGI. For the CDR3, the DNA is TGTGCCAGCAGCCGGGACAGTGATACGCAGTATTTT. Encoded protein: CASSRDSDTQYF.

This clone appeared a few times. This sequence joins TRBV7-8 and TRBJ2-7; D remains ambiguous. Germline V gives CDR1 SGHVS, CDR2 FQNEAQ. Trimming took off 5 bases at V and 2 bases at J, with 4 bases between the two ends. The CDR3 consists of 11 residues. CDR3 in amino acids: CASSATYEQYF. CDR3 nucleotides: TGTGCCAGCAGCGCAACCTACGAGCAGTACTTC.

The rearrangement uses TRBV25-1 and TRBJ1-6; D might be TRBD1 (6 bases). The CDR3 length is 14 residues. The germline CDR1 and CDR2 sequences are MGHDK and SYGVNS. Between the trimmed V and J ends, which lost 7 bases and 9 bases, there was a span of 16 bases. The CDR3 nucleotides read TGTGCCAGCAACGGGGGGCCGGATAGTTCACCCCTCCACTTT. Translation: CASNGGPDSSPLHF.

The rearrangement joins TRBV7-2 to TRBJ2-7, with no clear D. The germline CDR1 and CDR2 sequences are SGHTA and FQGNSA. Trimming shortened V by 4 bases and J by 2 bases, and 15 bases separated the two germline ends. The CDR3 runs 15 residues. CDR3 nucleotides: TGTGCCAGCAGCTCCGGGTCAGCTACTGCCTACGAGCAGTACTTC. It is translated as CASSSGSATAYEQYF.

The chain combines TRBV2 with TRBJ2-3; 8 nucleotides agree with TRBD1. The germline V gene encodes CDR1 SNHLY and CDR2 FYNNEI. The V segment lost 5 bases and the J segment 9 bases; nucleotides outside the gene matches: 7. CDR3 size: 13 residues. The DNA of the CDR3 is TGTGCCAGCAGTTACGGACAGGGCGACACGCAGTATTTT. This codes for CASSYGQGDTQYF.

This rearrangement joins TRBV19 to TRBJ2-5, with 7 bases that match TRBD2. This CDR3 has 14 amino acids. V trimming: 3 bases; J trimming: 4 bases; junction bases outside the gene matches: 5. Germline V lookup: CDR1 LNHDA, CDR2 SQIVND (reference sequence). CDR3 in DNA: TGTGCCAGTAGTATCAGCGGGATTACAGAGACCCAGTACTTC. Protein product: CASSISGITETQYF. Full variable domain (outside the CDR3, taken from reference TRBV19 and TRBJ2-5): DGGITQSPKYLFRKEGQNVTLSCEQNLNHDAMYWYRQDPGQGLRLIYYSQIVNDFQKGDIAEGYSVSREKKESFPLTVTSAQKNPTAFYLCASSISGITETQYFGPGTRLLVL.